This T cell receptor (beta chain) was sequenced during a study of blood T cells in healthy people across ages. Study information: For every two T cells, template switching captured about one barcoded beta molecule.

Study-wide points: Unsorted PBMCs blocked a conclusive comparison of naive and antigen-experienced cells. Researchers report that TCR beta diversity correlated strongly with naive T cell percentage. Compared with aged donors, long-lived donors showed fewer expanded clones, suggesting selection.

Sample-barcoded 5' priming and a J-beta primer mix drove a second PCR of about 7 to 11 cycles. TCRdb reanalysed the 5' RACE reads using MiXCR and keeps one entry per CDR3 protein. Among 1.8 million or so distinct CDR3 sequences, roughly two fifths were seen once, and the ten largest hold about 21%. Trimming removed 4 bases at V and 8 bases at J, with 11 bases between. The CDR3 sequence is 12 residues long. Comments on this clonotype: Its antigen is not identified.

This rearrangement joins TRBV12-3 or TRBV12-4 to TRBJ1-2; D unclear. The sample consisted of blood. This TCR was recovered from a human donor in good health. The CDR3 region is CASSSPPRGYTF. The CDR3 coding sequence is TGTGCCAGCAGTTCCCCCCCGCGGGGCTACACCTTC.